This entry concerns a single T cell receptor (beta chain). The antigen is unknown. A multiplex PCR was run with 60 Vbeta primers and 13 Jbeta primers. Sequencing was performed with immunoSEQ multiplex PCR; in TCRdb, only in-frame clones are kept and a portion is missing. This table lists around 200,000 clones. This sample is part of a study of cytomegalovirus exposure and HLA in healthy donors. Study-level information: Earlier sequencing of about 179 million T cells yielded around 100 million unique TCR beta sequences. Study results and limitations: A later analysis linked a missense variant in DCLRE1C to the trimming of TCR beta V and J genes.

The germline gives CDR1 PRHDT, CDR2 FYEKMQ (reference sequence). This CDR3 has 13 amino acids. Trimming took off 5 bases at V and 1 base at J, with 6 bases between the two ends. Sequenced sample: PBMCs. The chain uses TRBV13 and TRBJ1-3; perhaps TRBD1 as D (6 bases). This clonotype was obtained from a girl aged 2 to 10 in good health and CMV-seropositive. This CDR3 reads CASSQGSGNTIYF. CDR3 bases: TGTGCCAGCAGCCAGGGGTCTGGAAACACCATATATTTT.